Following are 31 T cell receptor beta chains from one sample sequenced in a study of blood T cell repertoires in COVID-19. The data were produced by immunoSEQ multiplex PCR, yet TCRdb's version contains in-frame clones alone and is incomplete. The table lists approximately 49,000 clones, around nine tenths of them singletons, with 3% to 5% in the top ten. The sequencing input was peripheral blood. The receptors come from a man between 45 and 60 years old with acute or convalescent COVID-19.

The V call is TRBV12-5, the J call TRBJ2-5; D may be TRBD1 (6 bases). Between the trimmed V and J ends, which lost 4 bases and 3 bases, there was a span of 9 bases. CDR1 and CDR2 (germline): LGHNT, FRNRAP. CDR3 size: 13 residues. CDR3 sequence reads: CASGSQGKETQYF. In nucleotides, the CDR3 is TGTGCTAGTGGTTCCCAGGGGAAAGAGACCCAGTACTTC.

In nucleotides, the CDR3 is TGTGCCAGCAGCTTCAGTACAGACAATCAGCCCCAGCATTTT. As protein: CASSFSTDNQPQHF. The V gene is TRBV7-9, the J gene TRBJ1-5; no clear D gene. Trimming cost V 3 bases and J 3 bases, with 9 bases left between them. The CDR3 has 14 residues. Germline CDR1 is SEHNR and CDR2 is FQNEAQ (reference sequence).

This chain joins TRBV14 and TRBJ2-1; no clear D. This CDR3 is 16 amino acids long. The V gene lost 1 base and the J gene lost 0 bases, with 10 bases spanning the gap. Germline V gene sequence: CDR1 SGHDN, CDR2 FVKESK. The CDR3 sequence: CASSQGSPSSYNEQFF. CDR3 bases: TGTGCCAGCAGCCAAGGGAGCCCTAGCTCCTACAATGAGCAGTTCTTC.

The rearrangement uses TRBV6-5 and TRBJ1-1, with TRBD1 identical over 11 bases. This CDR3 has 16 residues. Losses at the gene ends were 6 bases for V and 4 bases for J; bases not matched to a gene: 10. Germline CDR1 reads MNHEY; CDR2 reads SVGAGI. The CDR3 nucleotides read TGTGCCAGCAGCTACGGACAGGGGGCTGTTGGCACTGAAGCTTTCTTT. Amino acid sequence: CASSYGQGAVGTEAFF.

The chain links TRBV25-1 to TRBJ1-5, with D possibly being TRBD1 (5 bases). CDR1 MGHDK and CDR2 SYGVNS come from the germline V gene. There are 15 residues in the CDR3. The ends were cut back, 3 bases at V and 7 bases at J, with 16 bases in the middle. The CDR3: CASSERRQTIQPQHF. CDR3 in DNA: TGTGCCAGCAGTGAGCGGAGACAGACCATCCAGCCCCAGCATTTT.

The rearrangement links TRBV9 to TRBJ2-1; weak D call: TRBD1 (6 bases). V lost 0 bases and J lost 9, with 13 bases in between. The CDR3 contains 14 residues. Germline values: CDR1 SGDLS, CDR2 YYNGEE. CDR3 nucleotides: TGTGCCAGCAGCGTAGAGGGGACACGACCTGAGCAGTTCTTC. Protein: CASSVEGTRPEQFF.

The chain is built from TRBV15 and TRBJ1-5, with D maybe TRBD1 (5 bases). Per the germline V gene, CDR1 is LNHNV and CDR2 is YYDKDF (reference sequence). This CDR3 has 17 residues. The V end was cut by 5 bases, the J end by 0 bases, with 17 bases between. CDR3 bases: TGTGCCACCAGCCGTCACTGGAACAGGCATAGCAATCAGCCCCAGCATTTT. Its translation: CATSRHWNRHSNQPQHF.

The chain recombines TRBV9 with TRBJ1-1; D is unclear. Trimming removed 3 bases from V and 3 bases from J, with 12 bases in between. CDR1 and CDR2 from the germline V gene are SGDLS and YYNGEE. The CDR3 has 14 residues. CDR3 in DNA: TGTGCCAGCAGCGAATTAAGGACTTACACTGAAGCTTTCTTT. This encodes CASSELRTYTEAFF.

The rearrangement uses TRBV2 and TRBJ2-4; D perhaps matches TRBD1 (6 bases). Per germline, CDR1 SNHLY and CDR2 FYNNEI. The CDR3 covers 12 residues. Trimming took off 3 bases at V and 7 bases at J, with 7 bases between the two ends. CDR3 DNA sequence: TGTGCCAGCAGTGAGGACAGTAACATTCAGTACTTC. This sequence encodes CASSEDSNIQYF.

The chain combines TRBV6-5 with TRBJ1-4; 10 bases are a match to TRBD1. The CDR3 extends over 15 amino acids. V gave up 6 bases and J gave up 8 bases; unmatched junction bases: 9. The germline V gene has CDR1 MNHEY and CDR2 SVGAGI. CDR3 nucleotides: TGTGCCAGCAGGTCGACAGGGGGCCGGTGGGAAAAACTGTTTTTT. Protein: CASRSTGGRWEKLFF.

This rearrangement joins TRBV16 to TRBJ2-7; D unclear. The CDR3 has 16 residues. Trimming removed 1 base from V and 0 bases from J, with 13 bases in between. Germline assignment: CDR1 KGHSY and CDR2 FQNENV. CDR3 protein: CASSQFAQASSYEQYF. In DNA, the CDR3 is TGTGCCAGCAGCCAATTCGCACAAGCGAGCTCCTACGAGCAGTACTTC.

This clone was recorded once. The rearrangement joins TRBV18 to TRBJ1-5, with 9 bases fitting TRBD1. The CDR3 is 21 residues long. J was trimmed by 2 bases and V by 3 bases; bases with no gene match: 20. Germline assignment: CDR1 KGHSH and CDR2 LQKENI. The CDR3: CASSPRVIGGTGMDGNQPQHF. The DNA of the CDR3 is TGTGCCAGCTCACCCCGTGTAATTGGAGGGACAGGGATGGATGGCAATCAGCCCCAGCATTTT.

This clone showed up just once. The chain couples TRBV14 to TRBJ2-1; tentatively, D is TRBD2 (5 bases). From germline, CDR1 is SGHDN and CDR2 FVKESK. The CDR3 contains 14 residues. Trimming shortened V by 0 bases and J by 12 bases, and 15 bases separated the two germline ends. The CDR3 reads CASSQDRGRAGQFF. CDR3 coding DNA: TGTGCCAGCAGCCAAGATCGTGGCCGCGCGGGGCAGTTCTTC.

This clone was seen more than once but under ten times. Other DNA sequences in the same sample also yield this CDR3. J is TRBJ1-2 and V is TRBV30; 7 bases align to TRBD1. This CDR3 has 13 residues. V dropped 2 bases and J dropped 5; count of bases not matched to a gene: 5. Germline V gene lookup returns CDR1 GTSNPN and CDR2 SVGIG (reference sequence). CDR3 residues: CAWSRDRPYGYTF. For the CDR3, the DNA is TGTGCCTGGAGTAGGGACAGACCATATGGCTACACCTTC.

The rearrangement uses TRBV5-6 and TRBJ1-1; 8 bases are a match to TRBD1. The CDR3 is 15 amino acids. V was clipped by 4 bases and J by 3 bases; unmatched bases: 8. Germline V CDR1 and CDR2: SGHDT, YYEEEE. CDR3 nucleotides: TGTGCCAGCAGCGCTAGTAGGACAGGGTACACTGAAGCTTTCTTT. It yields the protein CASSASRTGYTEAFF.

The CDR3 sequence: CASSLRALGEEVVSPLHF. CDR3 bases: TGCGCCAGCAGCCTACGGGCTCTGGGTGAGGAGGTGGTCTCACCCCTCCACTTT. The chain has TRBV4-1 and TRBJ1-6, with D hard to call. The V end was cut by 4 bases, the J end by 10 bases, with 26 bases between. The CDR3 covers 18 residues. From germline, CDR1 is MGHRA and CDR2 YSYEKL.

The rearrangement uses TRBV11-2 and TRBJ1-5, with TRBD1 matching 9 bases. The CDR3 extends over 15 amino acids. Unmatched junction bases numbered 4, after V lost 0 bases and J lost 7 bases. The V gene's germline CDR1 is SGHAT and CDR2 FQNNGV. As DNA, the CDR3 is TGTGCCAGCAGCTTAGACACAGGGGGCTTCCAGCCCCAGCATTTT. This encodes CASSLDTGGFQPQHF.

The chain uses TRBV10-3 and TRBJ2-3; TRBD1 aligns across 7 bases. The junction had 10 bases not matched to a gene; V was cut back by 2 bases and J by 2 bases. Per the germline V gene, CDR1 is ENHRY and CDR2 is SYGVKD. This CDR3 has 17 residues. As DNA, the CDR3 is TGTGCCATCAGTGAGACCCTACAGGGGTTCTCCACAGATACGCAGTATTTT. Protein: CAISETLQGFSTDTQYF.

The V gene is TRBV5-5, the J gene TRBJ1-1, with a possible D match to TRBD1 (5 bases). CDR1 is SGHKS and CDR2 is YYEKEE in the germline V gene (reference sequence). V lost 0 bases and J lost 1, with 10 bases in between. This CDR3 has 15 residues. As DNA, the CDR3 is TGTGCCAGCAGCTTGGAGGGGAGGCCGAACACTGAAGCTTTCTTT. It codes for CASSLEGRPNTEAFF.

The rearrangement links TRBV10-3 to TRBJ2-7; D call uncertain. The germline gives CDR1 ENHRY, CDR2 SYGVKD. V lost 6 bases to trimming and J lost 0 bases, with 12 bases between them. The CDR3 extends over 14 amino acids. CDR3 sequence (DNA): TGTGCCATCAGCTTAGTCGCGAGCTCCTACGAGCAGTACTTC. This sequence encodes CAISLVASSYEQYF.

The rearrangement links TRBV2 to TRBJ1-2; 10 bases agree with TRBD1. CDR1 is SNHLY, CDR2 FYNNEI, per germline. The CDR3 consists of 12 residues. V dropped 7 bases and J dropped 8; count of bases not matched to a gene: 4. The DNA for the CDR3 is TGTGCCAGCAAAGGGGACAGGGGAGGCTACACCTTC. Its protein product is CASKGDRGGYTF.

The rearrangement joins TRBV25-1 to TRBJ1-2; 7 bases fit TRBD1. V was pared by 4 bases and J by 8 bases, with 16 bases of the junction left unmatched. The length of the CDR3 is 16 residues. Looked up from germline, CDR1 is MGHDK and CDR2 is SYGVNS. The CDR3 sequence is CASSGGLGGQGEGYTF. Written as DNA, the CDR3 is TGTGCCAGCAGTGGAGGCCTAGGGGGTCAGGGGGAGGGCTACACCTTC.

The chain has TRBV13 and TRBJ2-1; TRBD2 aligns across 11 bases. CDR3 length equals 16 residues. Germline CDR1 and CDR2: PRHDT and FYEKMQ (reference sequence). The V gene end was trimmed by 4 bases and the J gene end by 3 bases; junction bases not matched to a gene: 5. CDR3 in DNA: TGTGCCAGCAGCTCGTCCGGGACTAGCGGCTACAATGAGCAGTTCTTC. Its protein is CASSSSGTSGYNEQFF. Complete variable domain (other parts from reference TRBV13 and TRBJ2-1): AAGVIQSPRHLIKEKRETATLKCYPIPRHDTVYWYQQGPGQDPQFLISFYEKMQSDKGSIPDRFSAQQFSDYHSELNMSSLELGDSALYFCASSSSGTSGYNEQFFGPGTRLTVL.

The chain couples TRBV7-3 to TRBJ2-1; 11 bases agree with TRBD1. The J segment lost 5 bases and the V segment lost 4 bases, leaving 4 bases of the junction unmatched. The CDR3 has 15 residues. Germline V lookup: CDR1 SGHTA, CDR2 FQGTGA. The CDR3 DNA reads TGTGCCAGCAGCTCTGGGACAGGGGGGGACAATGAGCAGTTCTTC. Translating gives CASSSGTGGDNEQFF.

This clone was recorded a few times. The V gene is TRBV19, the J gene TRBJ1-6, with TRBD1 identical over 10 bases. The trim removed 7 bases at V and 9 bases at J, leaving 6 bases unmatched. Germline V gene sequence: CDR1 LNHDA, CDR2 SQIVND (reference sequence). This CDR3 is 14 amino acids long. CDR3 DNA: TGTGCCAGTACCCCCAGGGACAGGGGTTCACCCCTCCACTTT. This sequence encodes CASTPRDRGSPLHF.

This clone was observed once. The chain couples TRBV28 to TRBJ1-2, with no clear D. Germline V CDR1 and CDR2: MDHEN, SYDVKM. The V end was cut by 3 bases, the J end by 2 bases, with 10 bases between. The CDR3 length is 14 residues. CDR3 in amino acids: CASSFHRGNYGYTF. The DNA of the CDR3 is TGTGCCAGCAGTTTCCATCGGGGAAACTATGGCTACACCTTC.

The chain joins TRBV3-1 (or the pseudogene TRBV3-2) to TRBJ1-3; D is perhaps TRBD1 (5 bases). The V gene lost 0 bases and the J gene lost 4 bases, with 16 bases spanning the gap. From germline, CDR1 is LGHDT and CDR2 YNNKEL (reference sequence). The CDR3 sequence is 17 residues long. DNA of the CDR3: TGTGCCAGCAGCCAAGACCCCGTCCCGACAGAAGGAAACACCATATATTTT. It translates to CASSQDPVPTEGNTIYF.

CDR3 amino acids: CASSRRTGGSYEQYF. The CDR3 DNA reads as TGCGCCAGCAGCAGAAGGACAGGGGGCTCCTACGAGCAGTACTTC. The chain links TRBV4-1 to TRBJ2-7; 10 nucleotides line up with TRBD1. Looked up from germline, CDR1 is MGHRA and CDR2 is YSYEKL. There are 15 residues in the CDR3. J lost 0 bases, V lost 5 bases, and 4 bases had no gene match.

This clone appeared once. The V gene is TRBV25-1, the J gene TRBJ1-6; no reliable D call. Germline CDR1 MGHDK, CDR2 SYGVNS. The CDR3 length is 14 residues. Trimming left V 2 bases short and J 12 bases short, with 14 bases between. The CDR3 reads CASSEPGFRKPLHF. CDR3 sequence (DNA): TGTGCCAGCAGTGAACCCGGGTTCCGTAAACCCCTCCACTTT.

Here the CDR3 DNA reads TGTGCCAGCACCCACCGGGACAGGGGTGGGTCTGGCTACACCTTC. Its protein product is CASTHRDRGGSGYTF. The chain employs TRBV5-4 and TRBJ1-2; 10 bases fit TRBD1. The V gene end was trimmed by 6 bases and the J gene end by 7 bases; junction bases not matched to a gene: 12. The CDR3 length is 15 residues. Germline V gene sequence: CDR1 SGHNT, CDR2 YYREEE (reference sequence).

The V gene is TRBV18, the J gene TRBJ1-6, with a tentative D call TRBD1 (5 bases). Looked up from germline, CDR1 is KGHSH and CDR2 is LQKENI. The CDR3 contains 15 residues. Between the trimmed V and J ends, which lost 6 bases and 0 bases, there was a span of 9 bases. The CDR3 DNA follows: TGTGCCAGCTCGACCGGGGGCTCCTATAATTCACCCCTCCACTTT. Residues: CASSTGGSYNSPLHF.